The 3 T cell receptor beta chains presented below share a single source sample, sequenced in a study of T cells in localized non-small cell lung cancer. Using immunoSEQ multiplex PCR, the repertoire was profiled, and TCRdb retains in-frame clones only, with some absent. The sample lists some 52,000 clones; 75% to 90% were seen once. Specimen: peripheral blood, collected before any cancer treatment. The receptors were sampled from a male donor at least 60 years old with stage III squamous cell lung carcinoma.

The chain recombines TRBV15 with TRBJ1-2, with 10 nucleotides matching TRBD1. From germline, CDR1 is LNHNV and CDR2 YYDKDF (reference sequence). The V and J ends lost 0 bases and 6 bases, in that order; junction bases with no gene match: 4. The CDR3 has 15 amino acids. The CDR3 DNA is TGTGCCACCAGCAGAGAGGACAGGGGGTATGATGGCTACACCTTC. Residues: CATSREDRGYDGYTF.

The gene calls are TRBV19 and TRBJ2-7; TRBD1 agrees at 11 bases. In germline, CDR1 is LNHDA, CDR2 SQIVND (reference sequence). The length of the CDR3 is 14 residues. Germline trimming cut 6 bases from V and 3 bases from J; bases unmatched to any gene: 4. The CDR3 region is CASSSGTGGYEQYF. The CDR3 nucleotides read TGTGCCAGTAGCTCCGGGACAGGGGGCTACGAGCAGTACTTC.

The rearrangement links TRBV25-1 to TRBJ2-1, with 7 positions matching TRBD2. V lost 6 bases, J lost 1 base, and 12 bases stayed unmatched. Germline CDR1 reads MGHDK; CDR2 reads SYGVNS. The CDR3 is 17 residues long. CDR3: CASSGRSAGGSYNEQFF. CDR3 DNA: TGTGCCAGCAGCGGGAGGAGCGCAGGTGGATCCTACAATGAGCAGTTCTTC.